This T cell receptor beta chain was retrieved from a study of blood T cells in healthy people across ages (dated by TCRdb to 2015 to 2017). As for the study more broadly: In model experiments, template switching captured roughly one uniquely barcoded TCR beta cDNA molecule for every two T cells. The study measured age-related changes in TCR beta repertoire diversity using deep sequencing normalized with unique cDNA molecular identifiers. The donors were divided into four age groups: young (average approximately 15 years), middle-aged (under 40), aged (roughly 66) and long-lived (about 80). To avoid experimental bias, donors of different ages were randomly spread across the sequencing lanes. The study analyzed two additional independent replicas of 1 million unique cDNA reads from the same blood draw for two donors, one aged 18 to 29 and one aged 80 or older.

The 40 or so donors, aged 6 to 90 years, were systemically healthy Caucasian individuals from Russia. Ten milliliters of peripheral blood were drawn from each donor into EDTA-treated Vacutainer tubes. Ficoll-Paque density-gradient centrifugation was used to isolate PBMCs, with at least 6.5 million per sample. Total RNA was extracted from PBMCs with Trizol reagent, with at least 5.5 micrograms obtained per sample. The percentages of naive CD45RAhigh/CD27high T cells were determined by flow cytometry on a PBMC aliquot from every donor. Broader findings and caveats from the paper: The percentage of naive T cells measured by flow cytometry correlated strongly with observed TCR beta diversity. Conclusive comparison of naive and antigen-experienced compartments was prevented by the profiling of bulk unsorted PBMCs. Compared with the aged group, the long-lived group had more naive CD4+ T cells, fewer expanded clones and increased TCR diversity, a pattern suggesting age selection. The CMV infection status of donors was not known, potentially confounding age-related changes in expanded clonotypes. Observed TCR beta diversity per million T cells fell roughly linearly with age, and a significant reduction was already apparent by age around 40. Estimates of total diversity based on one million sequenced T cells were considered lower bounds and underestimates.

The CDR3, from cysteine to phenylalanine, totals 17 residues. The sequence is cut down to CDR3 DNA, 51 bases in frame from base 1. At the junction V is shortened by 0 bases and J by 4 bases; bases outside the gene matches: 5. As encoded in the germline V gene, CDR1 is LGHNA while CDR2 is YSLEER. Only a few counts were recorded for this clonotype. Its recognized antigen is unknown. Per-base qualities were not stored, and no clone one base away is much larger. The library was made by 5' RACE. Sequencing used an Illumina HiSeq 2500. A second about 6 to 11 cycle PCR used a sample-barcoded 5' primer and a J-beta primer mix. A template-switch 5' adaptor carrying 12 random nucleotides introduced a unique molecular identifier onto each TCR beta cDNA molecule. At least 3 million CDR3-containing paired-end reads were obtained from each sample. All of the RNA was converted into first-strand cDNA using the Mint cDNA synthesis kit, with a TRBC-specific oligonucleotide serving as the primer. After uracil-DNA glycosylase treatment, a first 18-cycle PCR used universal primers M1SS and BC2_uni_R on all cDNA. Under the source paper's analysis protocol: For normalization, 1 million high-quality reads, each with a distinct molecular identifier, were randomly selected from each sample. Reads with shared molecular identifiers were discarded instead of being binned into consensus sequences. CDR3 identification, clonotype clustering and error correction used MiTCR with a Q25 quality threshold and the strictest error-elimination algorithm. Lower-bound total TCR beta diversity was estimated with a nonparametric unseen species model using Euler transformation. TCRdb handled the public reads itself, with Q25 trimming in fastp and clone calling in MiXCR, and kept productive beta chains. Identical CDR3 protein sequences are pooled into one entry, listed with their most common genes and DNA. TCRdb's processing, not the authors' own work, is the source of the V and J calls. Recorded for this sample are some 730,000 distinct CDR3 sequences; 22% of them occurred a single time. Clones ranked in the top ten supply under 25% of the sample.

The V gene is TRBV4-3 and the J gene is TRBJ2-1; TRBD2 fits 11 bases in the junction. The sequenced sample consisted of blood. The sequence was collected from a man in his 70s in good health. The nucleotide sequence reads TGCGCCAGCAGCCAAGACCCAGCTAGCGGGGGGTACAATGAGCAGTTCTTC. Its protein is CASSQDPASGGYNEQFF.